This T cell receptor (beta chain) came from a study of OX40 agonist ivuxolimab in advanced cancers. Background on the study: As their treatment, patients were administered ivuxolimab, an agonistic anti-OX40 (CD134) antibody.

Assay: immunoSEQ multiplex PCR; the TCRdb copy retains only in-frame clones and omits some. This table has around 70,000 clones, less than 90% appearing once. CDR3 size: 15 residues. Germline trimming cut 4 bases from V and 5 bases from J; bases unmatched to any gene: 9. CDR1 is SGHRS and CDR2 is YFSETQ in the germline V gene. This TCR was sampled from an adult with an advanced solid tumor such as melanoma, head and neck, liver or kidney cancer. The chain recombines TRBV5-1 with TRBJ2-7; TRBD1 agrees at 10 bases. Sequencing was performed on CD4+ or CD8+ T cells sorted from blood, taken in a trial of the OX40 agonist ivuxolimab. The CDR3, as DNA: TGCGCCAGCAGCCAGTCCCGGGACAGGGGACACGAGCAGTACTTC. It yields the protein CASSQSRDRGHEQYF. The complete variable domain, with remaining parts taken from reference TRBV5-1 and TRBJ2-7, reads KAGVTQTPRYLIKTRGQQVTLSCSPISGHRSVSWYQQTPGQGLQFLFEYFSETQRNKGNFPGRFSGRQFSNSRSEMNVSTLELGDSALYLCASSQSRDRGHEQYFGPGTRLTVT.